This is a list of T cell receptor beta chains from one sample in a study of blood T cell repertoires in COVID-19. Profiling relied on immunoSEQ multiplex PCR, and the TCRdb table lists in-frame clones only, not all of them. The table shows about 480,000 clones, with roughly 90% occurring only once. Sequenced material: PBMCs or T cells enriched from blood (not recorded which). The receptors come from a woman aged 40 to 55 who had recovered from COVID-19. CDR3s include the opening cysteine and the closing phenylalanine or tryptophan. The D gene is left open where the match is weak. Part of the rows lack a size; the others show once, few, many or a class for expanded clones.

v_gene: TRBV4-2
abundance: .
d_gene: .
j_gene: TRBJ2-5
CDR3nt: TGTGCCAGCAGCCAAGGCAGGGTCGGGGAGACCCAGTACTTC
CDR3aa: CASSQGRVGETQYF

v_gene: TRBV18
abundance: .
d_gene: .
j_gene: TRBJ2-2
CDR3nt: TGTGCCAGCTCACCACCGGGAGAAACGAACACCGGGGAGCTGTTTTTT
CDR3aa: CASSPPGETNTGELFF

v_gene: TRBV2
abundance: .
d_gene: .
j_gene: TRBJ1-1
CDR3nt: TGTGCCAGCGGGTGGGGCGGGATGAACACTGAAGCTTTCTTT
CDR3aa: CASGWGGMNTEAFF

v_gene: TRBV7-9
abundance: few
d_gene: .
j_gene: TRBJ2-7
CDR3nt: TGTGCCAGCAGCCGAGATGCAAACTCCTACGAGCAGTACTTC
CDR3aa: CASSRDANSYEQYF

v_gene: TRBV7-2
abundance: .
d_gene: TRBD1
j_gene: TRBJ1-2
CDR3nt: TGTGCCAGCAGCAATCAGGGGGCGCAAGGCTACACCTTC
CDR3aa: CASSNQGAQGYTF

v_gene: TRBV14
abundance: .
d_gene: TRBD1
j_gene: TRBJ2-7
CDR3nt: TGTGCCAGCAGCCAAGGACAGGGGTACGAGCAGTACTTC
CDR3aa: CASSQGQGYEQYF

v_gene: TRBV11-3
abundance: .
d_gene: .
j_gene: TRBJ1-3
CDR3nt: TGTGCCAGCAGCTTAAGGTCGGGCTCTGGAAACACCATATATTTT
CDR3aa: CASSLRSGSGNTIYF

v_gene: TRBV10-2
abundance: .
d_gene: .
j_gene: TRBJ1-2
CDR3nt: TGCGCCAGCAGTGAAGGGGGAAGGCTCTATGGCTACACCTTC
CDR3aa: CASSEGGRLYGYTF

v_gene: TRBV9
abundance: .
d_gene: .
j_gene: TRBJ2-7
CDR3nt: TGTGCCAGCAGCCCAACGACAGGAAGCTCCTACGAGCAGTACTTC
CDR3aa: CASSPTTGSSYEQYF

v_gene: TRBV7-9
abundance: .
d_gene: .
j_gene: TRBJ1-2
CDR3nt: TGTGCCAGCAGCTTAGGTCTGGGCTGGAACTATGGCTACACCTTC
CDR3aa: CASSLGLGWNYGYTF

v_gene: TRBV7-8
abundance: .
d_gene: TRBD1
j_gene: TRBJ1-2
CDR3nt: TGTGCCAGCAGTTCGACAGGGATCCGCTATGGCTACACCTTC
CDR3aa: CASSSTGIRYGYTF

v_gene: TRBV10-3
abundance: once
d_gene: .
j_gene: TRBJ2-2
CDR3nt: TGTGCCATCAGTGATCCAGACACCGGGGAGCTGTTTTTT
CDR3aa: CAISDPDTGELFF

v_gene: TRBV6-1
abundance: .
d_gene: .
j_gene: TRBJ2-7
CDR3nt: TGTGCCAGCAGTGAACTACGAGGGGAGCAGTACTTC
CDR3aa: CASSELRGEQYF

v_gene: TRBV5-1
abundance: .
d_gene: .
j_gene: TRBJ2-7
CDR3nt: TGCGCCAGCAGCTTGGACCCAGGCCGCGAGCAGTACTTC
CDR3aa: CASSLDPGREQYF

v_gene: TRBV15
abundance: .
d_gene: TRBD2
j_gene: TRBJ2-1
CDR3nt: TGTGCCACCAGCGACGGGACTAGTTACTACAATGAGCAGTTCTTC
CDR3aa: CATSDGTSYYNEQFF

v_gene: TRBV10-2
abundance: .
d_gene: TRBD2
j_gene: TRBJ2-1
CDR3nt: TGCGCCAGCAGTGGAATTATAGCGGGAGAGGCGTACAATGAGCAGTTCTTC
CDR3aa: CASSGIIAGEAYNEQFF

v_gene: TRBV7-9
abundance: .
d_gene: TRBD2
j_gene: TRBJ2-5
CDR3nt: TGTGCCAGCAGTCAGATGGCTAGCGGGAGGGGAGAGACCCAGTACTTC
CDR3aa: CASSQMASGRGETQYF

v_gene: TRBV30
abundance: .
d_gene: .
j_gene: TRBJ2-2
CDR3nt: TGTGCCTCTAACGGGATAGTCGGGGAGCTGTTTTTT
CDR3aa: CASNGIVGELFF

v_gene: TRBV7-9
abundance: .
d_gene: TRBD1
j_gene: TRBJ2-2
CDR3nt: TGTGCCAGCAGCCTCCCAGGGGGTCAGGAGACCGGGGAGCTGTTTTTT
CDR3aa: CASSLPGGQETGELFF

v_gene: TRBV3-1/TRBV3-2
abundance: .
d_gene: .
j_gene: TRBJ2-3
CDR3nt: TGTGCCAGCAGCCAAGCCCCAGGGTCCACAGATACGCAGTATTTT
CDR3aa: CASSQAPGSTDTQYF

v_gene: TRBV5-5
abundance: .
d_gene: TRBD1
j_gene: TRBJ1-1
CDR3nt: TGTGCCAGCAGCGATTGGGGGACAGGATTGAACACTGAAGCTTTCTTT
CDR3aa: CASSDWGTGLNTEAFF

v_gene: TRBV10-3
abundance: .
d_gene: TRBD1
j_gene: TRBJ2-7
CDR3nt: TGTGCCATCAGAAGGACAGGGTTTGACGAGCAGTACTTC
CDR3aa: CAIRRTGFDEQYF

v_gene: TRBV13
abundance: .
d_gene: .
j_gene: TRBJ1-4
CDR3nt: TGTGCCAGCAGCTCAACGGCAGGGGTTATGAATGAAAAACTGTTTTTT
CDR3aa: CASSSTAGVMNEKLFF

v_gene: TRBV5-1
abundance: .
d_gene: TRBD2
j_gene: TRBJ2-1
CDR3nt: TGCGCCAGCAGCTTGTTGCTAGCGGGAGGGGTAGATGAGCAGTTCTTC
CDR3aa: CASSLLLAGGVDEQFF

v_gene: TRBV7-8
abundance: once
d_gene: .
j_gene: TRBJ1-3
CDR3nt: TGTGCCAGCAGAAGACAGGTCACTGGAAACACCATATATTTT
CDR3aa: CASRRQVTGNTIYF

v_gene: TRBV4-2
abundance: .
d_gene: TRBD1
j_gene: TRBJ2-1
CDR3nt: TGTGCCAGCAGCCGTATCCTTGACAGGGGGCTTTATAATGAGCAGTTCTTC
CDR3aa: CASSRILDRGLYNEQFF

v_gene: TRBV3-1/TRBV3-2
abundance: .
d_gene: .
j_gene: TRBJ1-1
CDR3nt: TGTGCCAGCAGCCGACCACGGGGGACCCGGGCCGACCCCTTGGGCATGAACACTGAAGCTTTCTTT
CDR3aa: CASSRPRGTRADPLGMNTEAFF

v_gene: TRBV19
abundance: once
d_gene: TRBD2
j_gene: TRBJ2-1
CDR3nt: TGTGCCAGTAGTATACGATCAGCGGGAGGTCGCCCAGAGCAGTTCTTC
CDR3aa: CASSIRSAGGRPEQFF

v_gene: TRBV7-2
abundance: .
d_gene: .
j_gene: TRBJ2-3
CDR3nt: TGTGCCAGCAGCTCTATCCTGGGACTGGATTCTGGGGATACGCAGTATTTT
CDR3aa: CASSSILGLDSGDTQYF

v_gene: TRBV24-1
abundance: .
d_gene: .
j_gene: TRBJ2-2
CDR3nt: TGTGCCACCAGTGTGGAGCGGAACACCGGGGAGCTGTTTTTT
CDR3aa: CATSVERNTGELFF

v_gene: TRBV10-3
abundance: once
d_gene: .
j_gene: TRBJ2-5
CDR3nt: TGTGCCAGCGGGACGGGAAACCAAGAGACCCAGTACTTC
CDR3aa: CASGTGNQETQYF

v_gene: TRBV5-1
abundance: .
d_gene: .
j_gene: TRBJ2-5
CDR3nt: TGCGCCAGCAGCTCAACTGCTCAGGTTGGGGAGACCCAGTACTTC
CDR3aa: CASSSTAQVGETQYF

v_gene: TRBV10-2
abundance: .
d_gene: .
j_gene: TRBJ1-1
CDR3nt: TGCGCCAGTCTACAACCGGGACAACTCAACACTGAAGCTTTCTTT
CDR3aa: CASLQPGQLNTEAFF

v_gene: TRBV27
abundance: .
d_gene: .
j_gene: TRBJ1-3
CDR3nt: TGTGCCAGCAGTTTAGGGGGGTATGGAAACACCATATATTTT
CDR3aa: CASSLGGYGNTIYF

v_gene: TRBV7-2
abundance: .
d_gene: .
j_gene: TRBJ1-3
CDR3nt: TGTGCCAGCAGCTCCGCGGGGAGGGCATCTGGAAACACCATATATTTT
CDR3aa: CASSSAGRASGNTIYF

v_gene: TRBV11-2
abundance: .
d_gene: .
j_gene: TRBJ1-4
CDR3nt: TGTGCCAGCAGCTTAAGCCCCAGGAAGAATGAAAAACTGTTTTTT
CDR3aa: CASSLSPRKNEKLFF

v_gene: TRBV29-1
abundance: .
d_gene: .
j_gene: TRBJ1-1
CDR3nt: TGCAGCGGAGGCGGACAGATGAACACTGAAGCTTTCTTT
CDR3aa: CSGGGQMNTEAFF

v_gene: TRBV6-5
abundance: .
d_gene: .
j_gene: TRBJ1-1
CDR3nt: TGTGCCAGCAGTTACCTAAAGAACACTGAAGCTTTCTTT
CDR3aa: CASSYLKNTEAFF

v_gene: TRBV11-2
abundance: .
d_gene: .
j_gene: TRBJ2-5
CDR3nt: TGTGCCAGCAGCTTAATCCGGCAGGGCGAGGAGACCCAGTACTTC
CDR3aa: CASSLIRQGEETQYF

v_gene: TRBV9
abundance: .
d_gene: .
j_gene: TRBJ1-3
CDR3nt: TGTGCCAGCAGCGCCACGGGGACTTTGAGCTCTGGAAACACCATATATTTT
CDR3aa: CASSATGTLSSGNTIYF

v_gene: TRBV18
abundance: few
d_gene: TRBD1
j_gene: TRBJ1-5
CDR3nt: TGTGCCAGCTCACGAACGGGACAGGGGGGACAGCCCCAGCATTTT
CDR3aa: CASSRTGQGGQPQHF

v_gene: TRBV7-9
abundance: .
d_gene: .
j_gene: TRBJ1-2
CDR3nt: TGTGCCAGCAGCTACACAGGGATTTCGGATGGCTACACCTTC
CDR3aa: CASSYTGISDGYTF

v_gene: TRBV29-1
abundance: .
d_gene: .
j_gene: TRBJ2-1
CDR3nt: TGCAGCGTTGGGAGCGGGCGGTACAATGAGCAGTTCTTC
CDR3aa: CSVGSGRYNEQFF

v_gene: TRBV7-2
abundance: .
d_gene: TRBD1
j_gene: TRBJ2-7
CDR3nt: TGTGCCAGCAGCTCGACAGGGACCTACGAGCAGTACTTC
CDR3aa: CASSSTGTYEQYF

v_gene: TRBV5-1
abundance: .
d_gene: TRBD2
j_gene: TRBJ2-5
CDR3nt: TGCGCCAGCAGCTTGGAACTAGCGGGAGGAGAGACCCAGTACTTC
CDR3aa: CASSLELAGGETQYF

v_gene: TRBV7-6
abundance: .
d_gene: TRBD1
j_gene: TRBJ1-3
CDR3nt: TGTGCCAGCAGACCTGGGACAGGAGGAAACACCATATATTTT
CDR3aa: CASRPGTGGNTIYF

v_gene: TRBV7-2
abundance: .
d_gene: TRBD1
j_gene: TRBJ2-2
CDR3nt: TGTGCCAGCAGCTTAGAGGGGGGACAGGGAGGCACCGGGGAGCTGTTTTTT
CDR3aa: CASSLEGGQGGTGELFF

v_gene: TRBV5-8
abundance: few
d_gene: .
j_gene: TRBJ1-2
CDR3nt: TGTGCCAGCAGCTTCGCCGGGACACCTACTAACTATGGCTACACCTTC
CDR3aa: CASSFAGTPTNYGYTF

v_gene: TRBV11-3
abundance: .
d_gene: TRBD2
j_gene: TRBJ2-2
CDR3nt: TGTGCCAGCAGCTTAGTCTCGGGAGGGACCGGGGAGCTGTTTTTT
CDR3aa: CASSLVSGGTGELFF

v_gene: TRBV21-1
abundance: .
d_gene: .
j_gene: TRBJ2-5
CDR3nt: TGTGCCAGCACGCCCGAGGCCGGGATCCAAGAGACCCAGTACTTC
CDR3aa: CASTPEAGIQETQYF

v_gene: TRBV4-2
abundance: .
d_gene: TRBD2
j_gene: TRBJ2-7
CDR3nt: TGTGCCAGCAGCCGCCGGGGGGACTACGAGCAGTACTTC
CDR3aa: CASSRRGDYEQYF

v_gene: TRBV5-1
abundance: .
d_gene: .
j_gene: TRBJ1-1
CDR3nt: TGCGCCAGCAGCGTGGAGATAGTGAACACTGAAGCTTTCTTT
CDR3aa: CASSVEIVNTEAFF

v_gene: TRBV10-2
abundance: once
d_gene: TRBD1
j_gene: TRBJ1-2
CDR3nt: TGCGCCAGCAGTGAGACAGGGGGCGTTGACTACACCTTC
CDR3aa: CASSETGGVDYTF

v_gene: TRBV23-1
abundance: .
d_gene: .
j_gene: TRBJ2-7
CDR3nt: TGCGCCAGCAGTCAATCGAGAGGGTTTCAGGAGCAGTACTTC
CDR3aa: CASSQSRGFQEQYF

v_gene: TRBV14
abundance: .
d_gene: .
j_gene: TRBJ1-5
CDR3nt: TGTGCCAGCAGCCAAGATTATTTGGCCCCTCGAGGGGGGGGGCAGCCCCAGCATTTT
CDR3aa: CASSQDYLAPRGGGQPQHF